This T cell receptor beta chain was observed in a study of blood T cell dynamics during melanoma immunotherapy. Study-wide context: Standard first-line treatment here was pembrolizumab or nivolumab plus ipilimumab in metastatic melanoma.

This clone is a singleton in its sample. Libraries were prepared by immunoSEQ multiplex PCR; TCRdb keeps only in-frame clonotypes and omits some of them. This table has approximately 25,000 clones, 87% appearing once. The time point denotes: pre-treatment baseline. Blood was drawn before treatment and at week 3 after checkpoint blockade. The sequence derives from a human donor with melanoma. The sample consisted of blood, taken from a patient treated with checkpoint blockade.

CDR3 DNA: TGTGCCAGCAGCCTAACACTATCCAGGGGAGGAACTGAAGCTTTCTTT. Protein product: CASSLTLSRGGTEAFF. The chain has TRBV11-1 and TRBJ1-1; D might be TRBD1 (6 bases). Germline V gives CDR1 SGHAT, CDR2 FQDESV (reference sequence). The V end was cut by 5 bases, the J end by 5 bases, with 21 bases between. The CDR3 runs to 16 residues.